The rows below give T cell receptor beta chains drawn from one sample of a study of beta chain features in type 1 diabetes. Assay: immunoSEQ multiplex PCR; the TCRdb copy retains only in-frame clones and omits some. The top ten hold roughly 0.015% of the sample, which has about 340,000 clones, 13% seen once. Sequenced: naive CD4+ T cells from blood. The receptors stem from a young woman with type 1 diabetes. The CDR3 runs from the conserved cysteine through the conserved F or W. Some rows mark clone size as missing; the rest say once, few, many or name a class of expanded clone.

abundance,v_gene,j_gene,CDR3aa
few,TRBV29-1,TRBJ2-1,CSLVDSAPANEQFF
.,TRBV6-5,TRBJ2-1,CASSSGQGGSYNEQFF
few,TRBV10-3,TRBJ2-5,CAISGRREGQETQYF
.,TRBV18,TRBJ2-7,CASSPLIAGGPYEQYF
.,TRBV7-9,TRBJ1-4,CASSLGRETYNEKLFF
few,TRBV5-1,TRBJ2-3,CASSGTGADYGVQYF
.,TRBV6-5,TRBJ2-3,CASSFGQGLVDTQYF
few,TRBV10-2,TRBJ2-5,CASSEGGAQETQYF
few,TRBV4-1,TRBJ2-7,CASSQWIQDRKKPYEQYF
few,TRBV5-1,TRBJ2-1,CASSSKAGWDNNEQFF
.,TRBV30,TRBJ2-2,CAWRTVNTGELFF
.,TRBV5-1,TRBJ2-1,CASSLNLDEQFF
few,TRBV6-1,TRBJ2-1,CASRGLAVAYNEQFF
.,TRBV18,TRBJ2-3,CASSPLLSGTDTQYF
few,TRBV18,TRBJ2-1,CASSSRKRDQGNEQFF
few,TRBV19,TRBJ2-2,CASSAGDPGELFF
.,TRBV28,TRBJ1-4,CASSMRQGRYFF
.,TRBV5-1,TRBJ1-1,CASSLVSPRGPAFF
few,TRBV7-9,TRBJ2-1,CASSPRTNYNEQFF
.,TRBV7-2,TRBJ1-1,CASSHTTGPGGVGAFF
.,TRBV6-1,TRBJ2-7,CASSENVGTLEQYF
.,TRBV7-8,TRBJ1-5,CASSWKAGTGGGEPQHF
few,TRBV9,TRBJ2-7,CASSVGHPRGAYEQYF
.,TRBV5-1,TRBJ2-1,CASSLGRGLDLNEQFF
few,TRBV18,TRBJ2-7,CASSPTLAGGRYEQYF
.,TRBV18,TRBJ1-1,CASSLGTVNTEAFF
.,TRBV7-2,TRBJ2-5,CASSPTRAGPETQYF
.,TRBV30,TRBJ1-1,CAWSVLAIDTEAFF
few,TRBV5-1,TRBJ2-5,CASSFSFQETQYF
few,TRBV9,TRBJ2-3,CASSVGLAVTDTQYF
.,TRBV7-2,TRBJ2-3,CASSSQGTSTDTQYF
.,TRBV5-1,TRBJ2-1,CASSSRPTNWGAGYNEQFF
few,TRBV29-1,TRBJ2-1,CSVEDPTGWRDEQFF
few,TRBV19,TRBJ1-5,CASSPLRQSSNQPQHF
.,TRBV11-3,TRBJ2-1,CASSPNPWDSEQFF
.,TRBV7-3,TRBJ2-1,CASSPTDSNEQFF
.,TRBV28,TRBJ2-7,CASSPGTEGEQYF
.,TRBV9,TRBJ1-1,CASSAGQDNTEAFF
.,TRBV7-2,TRBJ2-1,CASSFWGEASSYNEQFF
few,TRBV4-1,TRBJ2-5,CASSRVRGLAARETQYF
few,TRBV4-3,TRBJ2-1,CASSQVNYYNEQFF
few,TRBV18,TRBJ1-1,CASSPYGQNTEAFF
few,TRBV5-1,TRBJ1-2,CASSADREDGYTF
.,TRBV28,TRBJ1-4,CASSTSTGATEKLFF
.,TRBV12-5,TRBJ2-5,CASGPSGLPVPTAQYF
few,TRBV29-1,TRBJ2-5,CSVAPTGGLGETQYF
.,TRBV9,TRBJ2-5,CASSVDRAGVTGGETQYF
few,TRBV15,TRBJ2-5,CATSRGLMETQYF
few,TRBV6-1,TRBJ2-7,CASGIAGTSEQYF